These 32 T cell receptor beta chains were all obtained from the same sample, sequenced in a study of shared clonotypes between healthy human individuals. Only in-frame clones appear in the TCRdb table, and some are missing; sequencing was by immunoSEQ multiplex PCR. Of 1.4 million or so clones listed, approximately 98.5% are singletons. Specimen: naive CD4+ T cells sorted from blood. The subset: CD45RA+ positively selected. The receptors come from a man aged 25-45 years in good health.

The chain is built from TRBV29-1 and TRBJ2-1; 8 positions match TRBD2. V lost 4 bases, J lost 2 bases, and 7 bases stayed unmatched. The CDR3 sequence is 15 residues long. Germline loops: CDR1 SQVTM, CDR2 ANQGSEA. The CDR3 region has the DNA TGCAGCGTTGCATTGGCGGGAGGCCCCTACAATGAGCAGTTCTTC. It encodes CSVALAGGPYNEQFF.

The V gene is TRBV9, the J gene TRBJ2-3; 12 nucleotides align to TRBD2. With V trimmed by 0 bases and J by 4 bases, 3 bases remained unmatched. Germline assignment: CDR1 SGDLS and CDR2 YYNGEE. The CDR3 totals 16 residues. CDR3 sequence: CASSVGLAGAADTQYF. CDR3 DNA: TGTGCCAGCAGCGTAGGACTAGCGGGAGCCGCAGATACGCAGTATTTT. Combining the CDR3 with reference TRBV9 and TRBJ2-3 gives the whole variable domain DSGVTQTPKHLITATGQRVTLRCSPRSGDLSVYWYQQSLDQGLQFLIQYYNGEERAKGNILERFSAQQFPDLHSELNLSSLELGDSALYFCASSVGLAGAADTQYFGPGTRLTVL.

As regards this clone: The sample carries other DNA sequences with the same CDR3. The chain has TRBV5-1 and TRBJ2-3; D not resolved. Germline lookup yields CDR1 SGHRS and CDR2 YFSETQ. The CDR3 loop spans 14 amino acids. V was shortened by 0 bases and J by 0 bases, with 5 bases between the two germline ends. In DNA form, the CDR3 reads TGCGCCAGCAGCTTGGAGGTGAGCACAGATACGCAGTATTTT. It is translated as CASSLEVSTDTQYF.

The V gene is TRBV11-2, the J gene TRBJ2-7; TRBD1 might be the D (6 bases). Per the germline V gene, CDR1 is SGHAT and CDR2 is FQNNGV. With 8 bases removed from V and 3 bases from J, the gap between germline ends came to 8 bases. The CDR3 totals 11 residues. For the CDR3, the DNA is TGTGCCAGCCAGGGGAACTACGAGCAGTACTTC. Encoded protein: CASQGNYEQYF.

The chain has TRBV5-1 and TRBJ1-1; no clear D. The CDR3 is made up of 13 amino acids. V was clipped by 2 bases and J by 1 base, with 6 bases between them. CDR1 SGHRS and CDR2 YFSETQ come from the germline V gene. The CDR3 region has the DNA TGCGCCAGCAGCTTTCCGGCGAACACTGAAGCTTTCTTT. This codes for CASSFPANTEAFF.

The rearrangement links TRBV13 to TRBJ2-7, with D perhaps matching TRBD1 or TRBD2 (6 bases each). Germline lookup yields CDR1 PRHDT and CDR2 FYEKMQ (reference sequence). This CDR3 comprises 15 residues. With 2 bases removed from V and 0 bases from J, the gap between germline ends came to 11 bases. CDR3 region: CASSLRGESSYEQYF. The CDR3 DNA follows: TGTGCCAGCAGCTTAAGGGGGGAAAGCTCCTACGAGCAGTACTTC.

This chain uses TRBV28 with TRBJ2-7; D is undetermined. The V gene lost 2 bases and the J gene lost 4 bases, with 12 bases spanning the gap. Germline values: CDR1 MDHEN, CDR2 SYDVKM. There are 14 residues in the CDR3. CDR3 sequence: CASSLSDKPYEQYF. Here the CDR3 DNA reads TGTGCCAGCAGTTTAAGTGACAAGCCTTACGAGCAGTACTTC.

The CDR3 bases are TGTGCCAGCCTGGGAGCGGGAAGTAACTACGAGCAGTACTTC. This codes for CASLGAGSNYEQYF. J is TRBJ2-7 and V is TRBV6-5; 7 positions match TRBD2. This CDR3 has 14 amino acids. Germline CDR1 and CDR2: MNHEY and SVGAGI. The V gene end was trimmed by 8 bases and the J gene end by 3 bases; junction bases not matched to a gene: 10.

The gene calls are TRBV4-1 and TRBJ2-1; D perhaps matches TRBD1 (6 bases). Germline CDR1 and CDR2: MGHRA and YSYEKL. CDR3 length: 15 residues. V was pared by 3 bases and J by 4 bases, with 13 bases between. The CDR3 coding sequence is TGCGCCAGCAGCCAGTTGCCGGACAGTTACAATGAGCAGTTCTTC. This sequence encodes CASSQLPDSYNEQFF.

In its sample, this clone was seen once. The gene calls are TRBV5-1 and TRBJ1-2, with TRBD1 as a possible D gene (5 bases). V was clipped by 0 bases and J by 2 bases, with 14 bases between them. Per the germline V gene, CDR1 is SGHRS and CDR2 is YFSETQ. The CDR3 consists of 16 residues. This CDR3 reads CASSLVGQGHNYGYTF. The CDR3 nucleotides read TGCGCCAGCAGCTTGGTAGGCCAGGGCCACAACTATGGCTACACCTTC.

V usage is TRBV19 and J usage is TRBJ2-5, with D hard to call. Germline CDR1 reads LNHDA; CDR2 reads SQIVND (reference sequence). This CDR3 is built from 11 residues. The V end was cut by 10 bases, the J end by 5 bases, with 11 bases between. The CDR3, as DNA: TGTGCCACGACCCTCGGGGAGACCCAGTACTTC. Translating it yields CATTLGETQYF.

The rearrangement links TRBV29-1 to TRBJ2-1, with D perhaps TRBD2 (6 bases). V was cut by 4 bases and J by 6 bases, with 16 bases left in between. Germline CDR1 SQVTM, CDR2 ANQGSEA. The CDR3 sequence is 14 residues long. In nucleotides, the CDR3 is TGCAGCGTTGGCCCGATCCTAGCGTCCAATGAGCAGTTCTTC. Amino acids: CSVGPILASNEQFF.

The gene calls are TRBV5-4 and TRBJ2-1; D is unresolved. The V gene lost 1 base and the J gene lost 5 bases, with 13 bases spanning the gap. This CDR3 has 15 residues. Germline V gene lookup returns CDR1 SGHNT and CDR2 YYREEE (reference sequence). The CDR3 region is CASSLRSGRNNEQFF. The CDR3 nucleotides are TGTGCCAGCAGCTTGAGATCCGGCAGGAACAATGAGCAGTTCTTC. Supplemented by reference TRBV5-4 and TRBJ2-1, the full variable domain reads ETGVTQSPTHLIKTRGQQVTLRCSSQSGHNTVSWYQQALGQGPQFIFQYYREEENGRGNFPPRFSGLQFPNYSSELNVNALELDDSALYLCASSLRSGRNNEQFFGPGTRLTVL.

The chain joins TRBV5-1 to TRBJ2-1, with TRBD2 matching 11 bases. The CDR3 has 14 amino acids. Germline assignment: CDR1 SGHRS and CDR2 YFSETQ. With V trimmed by 5 bases and J by 6 bases, 4 bases remained unmatched. The CDR3 sequence is CASRLAGVGNEQFF. The CDR3 DNA is TGCGCCAGCAGACTAGCGGGAGTAGGCAATGAGCAGTTCTTC.

Note on this clone: Other DNA sequences in the sample encode the same CDR3. The rearrangement joins TRBV6-1 to TRBJ1-1; tentative D call: TRBD1 (6 bases). This CDR3 has 13 residues. Germline CDR1 is MNHNS and CDR2 is SASEGT. Deletions cut 4 bases from V and 1 base from J, with 7 bases between. CDR3 residues: CASSVQGNTEAFF. The CDR3 nucleotides read TGTGCCAGCAGTGTACAGGGGAACACTGAAGCTTTCTTT.

This chain connects TRBV7-8 to TRBJ2-3; 10 positions match TRBD2. CDR3 length: 16 amino acids. Trimming removed 4 bases from V and 6 bases from J; junction bases left unmatched: 10. The germline V gene has CDR1 SGHVS and CDR2 FQNEAQ. The chain's CDR3 is CASSSPLAGYQDTQYF. CDR3 in DNA: TGTGCCAGCAGCTCACCACTAGCGGGATACCAGGATACGCAGTATTTT.

The rearrangement links TRBV30 to TRBJ2-2; no definite D call. The ends were cut back, 5 bases at V and 7 bases at J, with 14 bases in the middle. This CDR3 has 13 residues. Germline loops: CDR1 GTSNPN, CDR2 SVGIG (reference sequence). The CDR3, as DNA: TGTGCCTGGGGTAAATCCCTAGGCGGGGAGCTGTTTTTT. Translation gives CAWGKSLGGELFF.

As for this clone: Other nucleotide sequences in the sample specify the same CDR3. In DNA form, the CDR3 reads TGTGCCAGCAGTTTAGGATATACGCAGTATTTT. This sequence encodes CASSLGYTQYF. The chain carries TRBV27 and TRBJ2-3; D is uncertain. The CDR3 is made up of 11 amino acids. Trimming shortened V by 2 bases and J by 7 bases, and 4 bases separated the two germline ends. Germline CDR1 reads MNHEY; CDR2 reads SMNVEV (reference sequence).

This chain uses TRBV2 with TRBJ2-2; the D is unclear. V gave up 6 bases and J gave up 3 bases, with 5 bases separating them. CDR3 length equals 12 residues. Germline assignment: CDR1 SNHLY and CDR2 FYNNEI. The CDR3 is CASRRDTGELFF. The CDR3 bases are TGTGCCAGCAGAAGGGACACCGGGGAGCTGTTTTTT.

This clone was seen once. Written as DNA, the CDR3 is TGTGCCAGCTCACCAGTGTGGAACACTGAAGCTTTCTTT. This translates into CASSPVWNTEAFF. The gene calls are TRBV18 and TRBJ1-1; D unresolved. Germline V gives CDR1 KGHSH, CDR2 LQKENI. V dropped 2 bases and J dropped 1 base, with 5 bases sitting between them. CDR3 length equals 13 residues.

This chain connects TRBV13 to TRBJ2-7, with TRBD1 identical over 9 bases. From germline, CDR1 is PRHDT and CDR2 FYEKMQ (reference sequence). There are 13 residues in the CDR3. The ends lost 5 bases at V and 5 bases at J; junction bases unmatched: 4. The CDR3 DNA reads TGTGCCAGCAGCCGGGGACAGGGTGACGAGCAGTACTTC. Translation: CASSRGQGDEQYF.

The V and J genes are TRBV7-9 and TRBJ2-1; 7 bases fit TRBD2. Trimming removed 4 bases from V and 7 bases from J; junction bases left unmatched: 10. Germline loops: CDR1 SEHNR, CDR2 FQNEAQ (reference sequence). The CDR3 has 15 residues. As DNA, the CDR3 is TGTGCCAGCAGCTCCTCTGGGGGAGGGTGGAATGAGCAGTTCTTC. This gives the protein CASSSSGGGWNEQFF.

This sequence joins TRBV5-1 and TRBJ1-4; perhaps TRBD1 as D (5 bases). V was shortened by 5 bases and J by 3 bases, with 8 bases between the two germline ends. Germline assignment: CDR1 SGHRS and CDR2 YFSETQ. The CDR3 totals 13 residues. The CDR3 protein is CASRRGANEKLFF. DNA of the CDR3: TGCGCCAGCAGGAGAGGGGCTAATGAAAAACTGTTTTTT.

The chain couples TRBV10-3 to TRBJ2-7; tentatively, D is TRBD1 (5 bases). The CDR3 is 12 residues long. V was shortened by 8 bases and J by 3 bases, with 11 bases between the two germline ends. CDR1 is ENHRY, CDR2 SYGVKD, per germline. The CDR3 here is CAIGADYYEQYF. The DNA of the CDR3 is TGTGCCATCGGGGCGGATTACTACGAGCAGTACTTC.

This rearrangement joins TRBV7-9 to TRBJ2-1, with TRBD1 matching 8 bases. The V segment lost 5 bases and the J segment 5 bases; nucleotides outside the gene matches: 5. Germline V gene data show CDR1 as SEHNR and CDR2 as FQNEAQ (reference sequence). This CDR3 comprises 14 residues. The CDR3 spells CASSTRTGNNEQFF. In DNA form, the CDR3 reads TGTGCCAGCAGCACACGGACAGGGAACAATGAGCAGTTCTTC.

The chain uses TRBV5-4 and TRBJ2-2; D perhaps matches TRBD1 (6 bases). Trimming took 3 bases from V and 3 from J, leaving 27 bases between them. CDR1 is SGHNT and CDR2 is YYREEE in the germline V gene (reference sequence). There are 20 residues in the CDR3. CDR3 protein: CASSSEPGQRRSADTGELFF. The DNA of the CDR3 is TGTGCCAGCAGCTCCGAGCCAGGACAGCGCCGATCGGCGGACACCGGGGAGCTGTTTTTT.

The V call is TRBV28, the J call TRBJ2-7, with a weak D call TRBD1 (7 bases). The V end was cut by 10 bases, the J end by 7 bases, with 32 bases between. Germline loops: CDR1 MDHEN, CDR2 SYDVKM. This CDR3 is built from 17 residues. The CDR3 nucleotides are TGTGCCATTGGGGGGAGGACAGGAGCTGACAGAGCCAAGGAGCAGTACTTC. Amino acid sequence: CAIGGRTGADRAKEQYF.

The chain carries TRBV28 and TRBJ1-2, with D maybe TRBD1 (5 bases). From germline, CDR1 is MDHEN and CDR2 SYDVKM. CDR3 length equals 11 residues. Trimming removed 2 bases at V and 13 bases at J, with 11 bases between. CDR3 amino acids: CASSLGGGGTF. The CDR3 DNA follows: TGTGCCAGCAGTTTAGGGGGAGGCGGCACCTTC.

Worth noting for this clone: Other DNA sequences within the sample encode an identical CDR3. The V and J genes are TRBV27 and TRBJ2-7; a weak D match, TRBD2 (6 bases). V was pared by 6 bases and J by 3 bases, with 6 bases between. CDR1 MNHEY and CDR2 SMNVEV come from the germline V gene (reference sequence). The CDR3 spans 11 residues. The CDR3: CASRGLYEQYF. CDR3 DNA sequence: TGTGCCAGCAGGGGACTCTACGAGCAGTACTTC.

This chain uses TRBV28 with TRBJ2-7; D ambiguous. The CDR3 extends over 15 amino acids. Germline CDR1 is MDHEN and CDR2 is SYDVKM. V was cut by 5 bases and J by 2 bases, with 16 bases left in between. The CDR3 loop is CASSTATRMTYEQYF. CDR3 nucleotide sequence: TGTGCCAGCAGTACCGCGACAAGGATGACCTACGAGCAGTACTTC.

The chain links TRBV7-2 to TRBJ2-2; tentatively, D is TRBD2 (6 bases). The V end was cut by 3 bases, the J end by 0 bases, with 8 bases between. CDR3 length: 15 residues. Germline V lookup: CDR1 SGHTA, CDR2 FQGNSA. The CDR3 nucleotides read TGTGCCAGCAGCTTTCGCGGGACGAACACCGGGGAGCTGTTTTTT. This codes for CASSFRGTNTGELFF.

The chain recombines TRBV7-8 with TRBJ2-2; D may be TRBD1 (6 bases). V was shortened by 2 bases and J by 4 bases, with 14 bases between the two germline ends. The CDR3 is 16 amino acids. CDR1 SGHVS and CDR2 FQNEAQ come from the germline V gene. The CDR3 sequence: CASSLSWARGTGELFF. The CDR3 coding sequence is TGTGCCAGCAGCTTATCATGGGCCAGGGGCACCGGGGAGCTGTTTTTT.